This TCR beta chain was identified in a study of blood T cell repertoires in COVID-19. Background on the study: Both acute and convalescent COVID-19 samples were obtained from the United States, Italy and Spain. Sources were T cells, B-cell-depleted T cells, or PBMCs; the material itself was cDNA or gDNA.

Per germline, CDR1 KGHSH and CDR2 LQKENI. V was clipped by 3 bases and J by 8 bases, with 13 bases between them. This CDR3 spans 13 amino acids. The authors' processing: Quantification of nucleated cells was approximated via reference gene primer amplification. Assay: immunoSEQ multiplex PCR; the TCRdb copy retains only in-frame clones and omits some. V, J and clone size are taken as reported in that table, and D and trimming were inferred from the DNA itself. The table records some 140,000 clones, 79% of them present only once. The chain is built from TRBV18 and TRBJ1-1; D unclear. The clonotype originates from a man aged 60-69 years with acute or convalescent COVID-19. Sequenced: peripheral blood. DNA for the CDR3: TGTGCCAGCTCACCCGGCCCCGTCGGGGAAGCTTTCTTT. Translation: CASSPGPVGEAFF.